The 15 T cell receptor beta chains below were found in one sample sequenced in a study of breast tumors, draining lymph nodes, adjacent tissues. The lymph nodes were axillary draining lymph nodes from breast cancer patients. Each CDR3 protein is one row after TCRdb ran MiXCR on the multiplex PCR reads. The table lists about 140,000 distinct CDR3 sequences, 30% to 35% of them singletons, with 2% to 2.5% in the top ten. Material for sequencing was axillary lymph node tissue. These receptors came from a female donor with breast cancer. Some clones in this sample may be carry-over from other donors' samples.

This clonotype was picked up a small number of times. An end of the junction does not agree with germline; a read error may underlie this. The chain couples TRBV20-1 to TRBJ2-4; the match to TRBD1 covers 8 bases. The germline gives CDR1 DFQATT, CDR2 SNEGSKA (reference sequence). There are 12 residues in the CDR3. The CDR3 here is CSAKGQGYIPYF. The CDR3, as DNA: TGCAGTGCTAAAGGACAGGGCTACATTCCGTACTTC.

The chain joins TRBV6-5 to TRBJ2-1, with D perhaps TRBD1 or TRBD2 (6 bases each). V was pared by 3 bases and J by 6 bases, with 9 bases between. CDR1 MNHEY and CDR2 SVGAGI come from the germline V gene. This CDR3 is 13 amino acids long. The CDR3 loop is CASSYKGGNEQFF. CDR3 sequence (DNA): TGTGCCAGCAGTTATAAGGGGGGCAATGAGCAGTTCTTC.

This clonotype was recorded many times. The rearrangement links TRBV6-2 or TRBV6-3 to TRBJ1-3, with a weak D call TRBD1 (5 bases). Germline CDR1 is MNHEY and CDR2 is SVGEGT. Trimming left V 2 bases short and J 4 bases short, with 12 bases between. The CDR3 sequence is 15 residues long. The DNA for the CDR3 is TGTGCCAGCAGTTACGGGGCCTCCGGAGGAAACACCATATATTTT. Its translation is CASSYGASGGNTIYF.

At least ten counts were recorded for this clonotype. The CDR3 DNA sequence: TGCAGTGCACCCTTCGGGGGTAGCGGGGTCTCCTACAATGAGCAGTTCTTC. This translates into CSAPFGGSGVSYNEQFF. This rearrangement joins TRBV20-1 to TRBJ2-1; 8 bases map to TRBD2. Germline V CDR1 and CDR2: DFQATT, SNEGSKA (reference sequence). V was pared by 6 bases and J by 0 bases, with 13 bases of the junction left unmatched. CDR3 length equals 17 residues.

This clonotype occurred many times. The rearrangement links TRBV18 to TRBJ2-7; D is ambiguous. The CDR3 is 14 amino acids. Trimming took off 4 bases at V and 0 bases at J, with 10 bases between the two ends. The V gene's germline CDR1 is KGHSH and CDR2 LQKENI. CDR3 sequence reads: CASSQPESSYEQYF. The DNA of the CDR3 is TGTGCCAGCTCACAACCAGAAAGCTCCTACGAGCAGTACTTC.

This clonotype was seen many times. This chain links TRBV4-1 with TRBJ1-5; D is undetermined. Germline assignment: CDR1 MGHRA and CDR2 YSYEKL. Trimming cost V 0 bases and J 8 bases, with 11 bases left between them. The CDR3 contains 14 residues. This CDR3 is CASSQDRGSEPQHF. The DNA for the CDR3 is TGCGCCAGCAGCCAAGATCGGGGATCGGAGCCCCAGCATTTT.

This clonotype was counted many times. The J gene is TRBJ1-2, the V gene TRBV6-1; 8 bases agree with TRBD1. Per germline, CDR1 MNHNS and CDR2 SASEGT. The CDR3 is 13 residues long. Germline trimming cut 6 bases from V and 8 bases from J; bases unmatched to any gene: 8. CDR3 sequence: CASRPTGDVGYTF. In nucleotides, the CDR3 is TGTGCCAGCAGACCGACAGGGGATGTGGGCTACACCTTC.

This clonotype came up many times. The chain links TRBV5-8 to TRBJ2-5; D might be TRBD1 (6 bases). Germline CDR1 and CDR2: SGHTS and YDEGEE. The V end was cut by 3 bases, the J end by 1 base, with 10 bases between. This CDR3 comprises 14 residues. The CDR3 loop is CASSSGQSQETQYF. CDR3 bases: TGTGCCAGCAGCTCCGGACAGTCCCAAGAGACCCAGTACTTC.

This clonotype was seen at least ten times. J is TRBJ1-5 and V is TRBV6-1; 8 nucleotides line up with TRBD1. Looked up from germline, CDR1 is MNHNS and CDR2 is SASEGT. V lost 3 bases and J lost 6; bases outside the gene matches: 4. The length of the CDR3 is 14 residues. The CDR3 nucleotides read TGTGCCAGCAGTGATGGGACAGGTCCTCAGCCCCAGCATTTT. Its translation: CASSDGTGPQPQHF.

V is TRBV28 and J is TRBJ1-2; 7 nucleotides agree with TRBD1. The CDR3 contains 14 residues. In germline, CDR1 is MDHEN, CDR2 SYDVKM. Germline trimming cut 8 bases from V and 7 bases from J; bases unmatched to any gene: 13. The CDR3: CASAAPDRRSGYTF. In DNA form, the CDR3 reads TGTGCCAGCGCGGCCCCGGACAGGAGGTCTGGCTACACCTTC.

This clonotype was observed many times. CDR3 DNA: TGTGCTACCAGCACTGGCTACACCTTC. Translation gives CATSTGYTF. The chain carries TRBV7-7 and TRBJ1-2; D gene unclear. The V gene's germline CDR1 is SSHAT and CDR2 FNYEAQ (reference sequence). CDR3 length: 9 amino acids.

About this clonotype: Germline and junction disagree at one end, which may indicate a read error. The chain couples TRBV7-2 to TRBJ2-3, with TRBD1 identical over 7 bases. This CDR3 has 14 amino acids. Per germline, CDR1 SGHTA and CDR2 FQGNSA. CDR3 sequence (DNA): TGTGCTAGCAGCTTGGACAGGATTACAGATACGCAGTATTTT. Encoded protein: CASSLDRITDTQYF.

This clonotype was seen only a few times. The J gene is TRBJ1-1, the V gene TRBV10-3, with D tentatively TRBD1 (6 bases). The CDR3 extends over 16 amino acids. Germline V gene data show CDR1 as ENHRY and CDR2 as SYGVKD. Deletions cut 7 bases from V and 3 bases from J, with 21 bases between. The CDR3 nucleotides read TGTGCCATCAAAGATCACGGGGGAGGGGGGGACACTGAAGCTTTCTTT. Encoded protein: CAIKDHGGGGDTEAFF.

The J gene is TRBJ2-2, the V gene TRBV7-9, with D perhaps matching TRBD1 (6 bases). This CDR3 has 14 residues. With 11 bases removed from V and 0 bases from J, the gap between germline ends came to 13 bases. CDR1 SEHNR and CDR2 FQNEAQ come from the germline V gene (reference sequence). The CDR3, as DNA: TGTGCCCACTTCAGGGGAGCGAACACCGGGGAGCTGTTTTTT. This sequence encodes CAHFRGANTGELFF. Complete variable domain (other parts from reference TRBV7-9 and TRBJ2-2): DTGVSQNPRHKITKRGQNVTFRCDPISEHNRLYWYRQTLGQGPEFLTYFQNEAQLEKSRLLSDRFSAERPKGSFSTLEIQRTEQGDSAMYLCAHFRGANTGELFFGEGSRLTVL.

This clonotype was counted many times. The chain recombines TRBV19 with TRBJ1-2; D remains unclear. Per the germline V gene, CDR1 is LNHDA and CDR2 is SQIVND (reference sequence). The CDR3 is made up of 14 amino acids. V lost 3 bases to trimming and J lost 8 bases, with 16 bases between them. The CDR3: CASSILWERSGYTF. In DNA, the CDR3 is TGTGCCAGTAGTATCCTATGGGAGCGCAGCGGCTACACCTTC.